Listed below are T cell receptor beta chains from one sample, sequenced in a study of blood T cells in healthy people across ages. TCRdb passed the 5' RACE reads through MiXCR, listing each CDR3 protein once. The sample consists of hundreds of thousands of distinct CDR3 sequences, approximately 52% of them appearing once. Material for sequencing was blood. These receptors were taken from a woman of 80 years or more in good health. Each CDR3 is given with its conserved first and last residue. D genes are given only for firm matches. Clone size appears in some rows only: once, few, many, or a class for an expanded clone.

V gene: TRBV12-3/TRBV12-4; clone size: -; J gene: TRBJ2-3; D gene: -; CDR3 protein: CASSLTGVGDTQYF; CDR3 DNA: TGTGCCAGCAGTTTAACCGGGGTGGGGGATACGCAGTATTTT
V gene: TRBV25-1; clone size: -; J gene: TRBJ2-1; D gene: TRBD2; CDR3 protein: CASSVVQRGDNEQFF; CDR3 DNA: TGTGCCAGCAGTGTAGTGCAGCGGGGTGACAATGAGCAGTTCTTC
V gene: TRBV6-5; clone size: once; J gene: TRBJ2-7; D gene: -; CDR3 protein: CASRPRSSYEQYF; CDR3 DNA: TGTGCCAGCAGACCCAGAAGCTCCTACGAGCAGTACTTC
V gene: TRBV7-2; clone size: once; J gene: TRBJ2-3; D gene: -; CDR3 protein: CASSLGFGEPTDTQYF; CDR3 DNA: TGTGCCAGCAGCTTAGGCTTCGGGGAACCCACAGATACGCAGTATTTT
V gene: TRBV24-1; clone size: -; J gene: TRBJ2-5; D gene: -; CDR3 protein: CATSDRTGKQGYNEQYF; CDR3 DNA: TGTGCCACCAGTGATCGCACAGGGAAGCAGGGTTACAATGAGCAGTACTTC
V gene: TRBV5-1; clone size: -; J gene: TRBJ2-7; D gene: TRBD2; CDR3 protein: CASRTTSGYYEQYF; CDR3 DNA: TGCGCCAGCAGAACCACTAGCGGTTATTACGAGCAGTACTTC
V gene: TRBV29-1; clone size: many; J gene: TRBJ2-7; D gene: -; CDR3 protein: CSVEVLYEQYF; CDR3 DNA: TGCAGCGTCGAGGTCCTATACGAGCAGTACTTC
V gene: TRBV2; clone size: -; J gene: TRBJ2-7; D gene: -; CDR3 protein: CASSRVRYEQYF; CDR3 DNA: TGTGCCAGCAGCAGGGTACGCTACGAGCAGTACTTC
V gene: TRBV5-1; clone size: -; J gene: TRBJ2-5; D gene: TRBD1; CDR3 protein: CASSLGPTGQAETQYF; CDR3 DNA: TGCGCCAGCAGCTTGGGTCCGACAGGGCAGGCAGAGACCCAGTACTTC
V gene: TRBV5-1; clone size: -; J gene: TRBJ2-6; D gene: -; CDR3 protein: CASALFSGANVLTF; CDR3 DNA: TGCGCCAGCGCTTTATTCTCTGGGGCCAACGTCCTGACTTTC
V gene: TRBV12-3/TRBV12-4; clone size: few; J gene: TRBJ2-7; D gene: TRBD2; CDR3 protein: CASSSKVAGRYEQYF; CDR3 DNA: TGTGCCAGCAGCTCGAAAGTAGCGGGACGTTACGAGCAGTACTTC
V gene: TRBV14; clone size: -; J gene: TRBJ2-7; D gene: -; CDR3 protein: CASSQLGVRYEQYF; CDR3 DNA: TGTGCCAGCAGCCAGCTGGGAGTCCGGTACGAGCAGTACTTC
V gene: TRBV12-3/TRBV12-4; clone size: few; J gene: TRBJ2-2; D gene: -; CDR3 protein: CASSPDHLNTGELFF; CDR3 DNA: TGTGCCAGCAGCCCGGACCACCTAAACACCGGGGAGCTGTTTTTT
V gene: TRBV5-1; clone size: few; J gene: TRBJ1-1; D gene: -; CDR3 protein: CASSVDIATEAFF; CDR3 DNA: TGCGCCAGCAGCGTCGACATAGCCACTGAAGCTTTCTTT
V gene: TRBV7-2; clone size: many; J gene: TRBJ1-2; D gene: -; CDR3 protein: CASSPSGPYGYTF; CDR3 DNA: TGTGCCAGCAGTCCCAGTGGTCCTTATGGCTACACCTTC
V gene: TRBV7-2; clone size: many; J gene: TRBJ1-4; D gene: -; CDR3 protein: CASSNNREKLFF; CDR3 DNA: TGTGCCAGCAGCAACAATCGGGAAAAACTGTTTTTT
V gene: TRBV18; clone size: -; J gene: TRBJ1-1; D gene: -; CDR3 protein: CASSPPSAGQRQAFF; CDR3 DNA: TGTGCCAGCTCACCACCCTCTGCCGGACAGAGACAAGCTTTCTTT
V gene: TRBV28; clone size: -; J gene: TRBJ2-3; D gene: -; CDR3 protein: CASTTYGTQYF; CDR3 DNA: TGTGCCAGCACCACTTACGGTACGCAGTATTTT
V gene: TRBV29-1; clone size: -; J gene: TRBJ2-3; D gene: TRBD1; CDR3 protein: CSVGDRGLTDTQYF; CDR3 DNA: TGCAGCGTTGGGGACAGGGGGCTGACAGATACGCAGTATTTT
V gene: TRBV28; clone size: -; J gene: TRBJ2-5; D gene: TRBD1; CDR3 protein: CASSLGAQGRYNEQYF; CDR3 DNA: TGTGCCAGCAGTTTAGGGGCACAGGGGCGCTACAATGAGCAGTACTTC
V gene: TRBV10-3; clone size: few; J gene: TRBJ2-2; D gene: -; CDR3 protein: CAISGAGELFF; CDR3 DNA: TGTGCCATCAGTGGAGCCGGGGAGCTGTTTTTT
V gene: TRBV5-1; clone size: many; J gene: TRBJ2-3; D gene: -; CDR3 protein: CASSWTGRSSTDTQYF; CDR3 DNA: TGCGCCAGCAGCTGGACCGGCAGGAGTAGCACAGATACGCAGTATTTT
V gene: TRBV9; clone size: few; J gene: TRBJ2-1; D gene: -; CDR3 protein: CASSVGRHNEQFF; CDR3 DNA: TGTGCCAGCAGCGTAGGGCGGCACAATGAGCAGTTCTTC
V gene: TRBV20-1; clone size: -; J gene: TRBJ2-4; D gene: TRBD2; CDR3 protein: CSASSGARIQYF; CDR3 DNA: TGCAGTGCATCCAGCGGGGCTCGCATTCAGTACTTC
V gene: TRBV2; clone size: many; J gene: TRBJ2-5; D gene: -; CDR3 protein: CASSVQETQYF; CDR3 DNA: TGTGCCAGCAGTGTTCAGGAGACCCAGTACTTC
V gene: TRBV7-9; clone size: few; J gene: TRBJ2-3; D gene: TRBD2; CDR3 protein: CASSPRRLAGGDTQYF; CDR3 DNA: TGTGCCAGCAGCCCCCGGAGACTAGCGGGGGGAGATACGCAGTATTTT
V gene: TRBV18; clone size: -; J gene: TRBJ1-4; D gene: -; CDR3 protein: CASSPPVSSNEKLFF; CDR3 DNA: TGTGCCAGCTCACCACCAGTGTCCTCTAATGAAAAACTGTTTTTT
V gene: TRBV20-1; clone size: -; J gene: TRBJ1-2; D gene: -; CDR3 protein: CSARGVWENGYTF; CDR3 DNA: TGCAGTGCTAGGGGGGTGTGGGAAAATGGCTACACCTTC